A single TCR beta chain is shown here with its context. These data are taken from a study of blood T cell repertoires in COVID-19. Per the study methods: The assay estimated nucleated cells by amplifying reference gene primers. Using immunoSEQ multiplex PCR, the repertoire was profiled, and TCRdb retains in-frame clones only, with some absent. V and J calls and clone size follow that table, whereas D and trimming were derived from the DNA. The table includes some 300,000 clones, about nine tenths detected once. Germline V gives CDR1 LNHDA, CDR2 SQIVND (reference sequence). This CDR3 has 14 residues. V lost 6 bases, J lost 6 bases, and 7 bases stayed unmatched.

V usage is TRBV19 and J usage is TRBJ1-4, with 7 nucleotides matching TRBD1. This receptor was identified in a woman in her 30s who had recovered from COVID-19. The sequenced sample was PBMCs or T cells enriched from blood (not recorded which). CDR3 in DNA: TGTGCCAGTAGCCTACAGGGGCGCGATGAAAAACTGTTTTTT. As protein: CASSLQGRDEKLFF.